This TCR beta chain is from a study of blood T cell repertoires in COVID-19. Overall study: The cDNA or gDNA used as material had been derived from T cells, B-cell-depleted T cells, or PBMCs.

Clones were read by immunoSEQ multiplex PCR, and TCRdb kept only the in-frame ones, dropping some. The sample includes a few hundred thousand clones, about nine tenths of them seen just once. The receptor was isolated from a woman in her thirties who had been exposed to COVID-19. The sample comprised PBMCs or T cells enriched from blood (not recorded which).

CDR3: CAWTGGGPEAFF. For the CDR3, the DNA is TGTGCCTGGACCGGGGGAGGGCCAGAAGCTTTCTTT. The gene calls are TRBV30 and TRBJ1-1; D perhaps matches TRBD1 (5 bases). Germline V lookup: CDR1 GTSNPN, CDR2 SVGIG (reference sequence). The V and J ends lost 4 bases and 8 bases respectively, with 14 bases between them. The CDR3 loop spans 12 amino acids.